This T cell receptor (beta chain) is from a study of blood T cell repertoires in COVID-19. Study background: Italy, Spain and the United States were the sources of the convalescent and acute COVID-19 samples. T cells, B-cell-depleted T cells, or PBMCs provided the cDNA or gDNA that served as material.

Per the study methods: Reference gene primers were amplified, and this amplification served to estimate nucleated cell counts. Profiled with immunoSEQ multiplex PCR; TCRdb holds only in-frame clones, not every one. V and J calls and clone size are copied from that table; D and trimming were computed from the DNA. The repertoire holds approximately 200,000 clones, with 88% as singletons. The sequencing sample was made of peripheral blood. The origin of this receptor is a woman aged 25 to 39 with acute or convalescent COVID-19.

The CDR3 bases are TGTGCCAGCACGGGACTAGGTCCCGGGAACCGCGAGCAGTTCTTC. This codes for CASTGLGPGNREQFF. The chain is built from TRBV27 and TRBJ2-1; 8 bases align to TRBD2. This CDR3 has 15 amino acids. The germline gives CDR1 MNHEY, CDR2 SMNVEV (reference sequence). Trimming cost V 7 bases and J 10 bases; bases outside gene matches: 15.